This T cell receptor (beta chain) emerged from a study of T cells after yellow fever vaccination. Looking at the study overall: Fractions low in cell number were prepared with SMART-Seq v4 Ultra Low Input. Study-wide results and caveats: A limited proportion of clonotypes was detected within both the CD4 and CD8 compartments.

TCRdb re-called the 5' RACE reads with MiXCR, one entry per CDR3 protein. The sample yields 46,000 or so distinct CDR3 sequences, 5.5% to 7.5% seen once. Germline V gene data show CDR1 as MDHEN and CDR2 as SYDVKM. The CDR3 length is 16 residues. V shed 7 bases and J 6 bases; nucleotides not matched to a gene: 11. The chain couples TRBV28 to TRBJ2-1; 11 bases agree with TRBD1. The sample in question was PBMCs, either bulk or a sorted T-cell subset (CD4+, CD8+, memory, or dextramer-sorted; not recorded which), obtained 45 days after the yellow fever booster vaccination. The TCR comes from a man aged 25-45 years who received the YFV17D yellow fever vaccine. CDR3 sequence (DNA): TGTGCCAGCAAAGTTTTGGGGACAGGGGGAGGCAATGAGCAGTTCTTC. This sequence encodes CASKVLGTGGGNEQFF. Combining the CDR3 with reference TRBV28 and TRBJ2-1 gives the whole variable domain DVKVTQSSRYLVKRTGEKVFLECVQDMDHENMFWYRQDPGLGLRLIYFSYDVKMKEKGDIPEGYSVSREKKERFSLILESASTNQTSMYLCASKVLGTGGGNEQFFGPGTRLTVL.